This entry lists 17 T cell receptor beta chains sequenced from one sample in a study of response to subunit inactivated influenza vaccine. TCRdb re-derived calls from the RT-PCR reads in MiXCR, one entry per CDR3 protein. This sample has just under 550,000 distinct CDR3 sequences; 20% to 25% occur once, and the top ten carry about 3%. The same data also contributed to another study, on T cells expressing NK-cell markers. That source reports: 5'RACE template switching with UMIs generated TCR beta cDNA.

The material sequenced was CD4+ T cells sorted from PBMCs, taken 12 days after vaccination. The receptors shown here come from a man aged 50-60 years who received an inactivated influenza vaccine.

This clonotype was counted between two and nine times. The rearrangement uses TRBV28 and TRBJ2-5; 7 bases line up with TRBD1. Germline V gives CDR1 MDHEN, CDR2 SYDVKM. This CDR3 is 15 amino acids long. V lost 6 bases to trimming and J lost 4 bases; unmatched junction nucleotides: 11. The CDR3 DNA reads as TGTGCCAGCAGCCTTCAGACAGGGTCGGGAGAGACCCAGTACTTC. It translates to CASSLQTGSGETQYF. Full variable domain (rest looked up from reference TRBV28 and TRBJ2-5): DVKVTQSSRYLVKRTGEKVFLECVQDMDHENMFWYRQDPGLGLRLIYFSYDVKMKEKGDIPEGYSVSREKKERFSLILESASTNQTSMYLCASSLQTGSGETQYFGPGTRLLVL.

The chain has TRBV10-3 and TRBJ2-1, with TRBD2 matching over 7 bases. Germline V CDR1 and CDR2: ENHRY, SYGVKD. The CDR3 spans 16 residues. With V trimmed by 10 bases and J by 0 bases, 12 bases remained unmatched. The CDR3 here is CATAGEAGRSYNEQFF. The CDR3 DNA reads as TGTGCCACCGCAGGAGAAGCGGGACGCTCCTACAATGAGCAGTTCTTC.

This chain connects TRBV6-2 or TRBV6-3 to TRBJ2-7, with TRBD1 matching over 8 bases. Trimming removed 8 bases from V and 0 bases from J; junction bases left unmatched: 0. This CDR3 comprises 12 residues. The germline CDR1 and CDR2 sequences are MNHEY and SVGEGT. This chain's CDR3 is CASGQGSYEQYF. CDR3 nucleotide sequence: TGTGCCAGCGGACAGGGCTCCTACGAGCAGTACTTC.

The chain is built from TRBV20-1 and TRBJ2-1; 7 bases map to TRBD2. V lost 6 bases, J lost 8 bases, and 19 bases stayed unmatched. The CDR3 runs 16 residues. In germline, CDR1 is DFQATT, CDR2 SNEGSKA (reference sequence). CDR3 region: CSAPRGGSPRGDEQFF. The DNA for the CDR3 is TGCAGTGCGCCGAGGGGCGGGAGCCCTAGAGGGGATGAGCAGTTCTTC.

A few counts support this clonotype. The V and J genes are TRBV20-1 and TRBJ2-3; no definite D call. V lost 5 bases to trimming and J lost 2 bases, with 14 bases between them. In germline, CDR1 is DFQATT, CDR2 SNEGSKA (reference sequence). There are 14 residues in the CDR3. CDR3 DNA sequence: TGCAGTGCTCCCGGGTCCGGCTACACAGATACGCAGTATTTT. This translates into CSAPGSGYTDTQYF.

The chain couples TRBV5-1 to TRBJ2-7; D gene uncertain. CDR1 is SGHRS and CDR2 is YFSETQ in the germline V gene. This CDR3 contains 13 residues. V was cut by 1 base and J by 3 bases, with 8 bases left in between. The CDR3 bases are TGCGCCAGCAGCTTGTTCCAGAGCTACGAGCAGTACTTC. Its translation: CASSLFQSYEQYF.

This chain connects TRBV29-1 to TRBJ2-6, with unresolved D. CDR1 is SQVTM and CDR2 is ANQGSEA in the germline V gene. The CDR3 runs to 14 residues. Trimming took off 5 bases at V and 0 bases at J, with 8 bases between the two ends. The CDR3 DNA sequence: TGCAGCGTTCGACCGATCTCTGGGGCCAACGTCCTGACTTTC. This translates into CSVRPISGANVLTF. Together with reference TRBV29-1 and TRBJ2-6, the CDR3 gives the full variable domain: SAVISQKPSRDICQRGTSLTIQCQVDSQVTMMFWYRQQPGQSLTLIATANQGSEATYESGFVIDKFPISRPNLTFSTLTVSNMSPEDSSIYLCSVRPISGANVLTFGAGSRLTVL.

This clonotype was found many times. The chain couples TRBV11-2 to TRBJ2-1; D remains ambiguous. The CDR3 consists of 14 residues. The ends were cut back, 0 bases at V and 6 bases at J, with 9 bases in the middle. CDR1 and CDR2 from the germline V gene are SGHAT and FQNNGV. As DNA, the CDR3 is TGTGCCAGCAGCTTAGAATTGGTGGGCAATGAGCAGTTCTTC. This sequence encodes CASSLELVGNEQFF.

This clonotype was seen ten or more times. The genes are TRBV5-1 and TRBJ2-5, with 11 bases that match TRBD2. This CDR3 is built from 14 residues. J was trimmed by 4 bases and V by 4 bases; bases with no gene match: 3. Germline-derived CDR1 and CDR2 are SGHRS and YFSETQ. The CDR3 DNA follows: TGCGCCAGCAGCCCGACTAGCGGGGTAGAGACCCAGTACTTC. This codes for CASSPTSGVETQYF.

The rearrangement uses TRBV20-1 and TRBJ2-3, with a tentative D call TRBD2 (5 bases). The CDR3 runs 15 residues. The germline V gene has CDR1 DFQATT and CDR2 SNEGSKA (reference sequence). The V end was cut by 7 bases, the J end by 2 bases, with 19 bases between. CDR3 sequence reads: CSVEARGNVTDTQYF. The CDR3 bases are TGCAGTGTTGAAGCTCGGGGTAATGTCACAGATACGCAGTATTTT.

This clonotype was seen at least ten times. V and J are TRBV29-1 and TRBJ2-5; a possible D gene is TRBD2 (6 bases). Germline V gene lookup returns CDR1 SQVTM and CDR2 ANQGSEA. The CDR3 has 14 amino acids. The ends were cut back, 8 bases at V and 5 bases at J, with 21 bases in the middle. CDR3 loop: CSTRGGSLGETQYF. The CDR3 bases are TGCAGCACCCGTGGGGGGTCACTTGGGGAGACCCAGTACTTC. Looking up the rest from reference TRBV29-1 and TRBJ2-5 gives the full variable domain: SAVISQKPSRDICQRGTSLTIQCQVDSQVTMMFWYRQQPGQSLTLIATANQGSEATYESGFVIDKFPISRPNLTFSTLTVSNMSPEDSSIYLCSTRGGSLGETQYFGPGTRLLVL.

This clonotype was seen repeatedly, ten times or more. The rearrangement links TRBV5-1 to TRBJ2-1; TRBD2 matches at 12 bases. Germline values: CDR1 SGHRS, CDR2 YFSETQ. The V gene end was trimmed by 1 base and the J gene end by 8 bases; junction bases not matched to a gene: 7. The CDR3 is made up of 16 amino acids. The CDR3 loop reads CASSLSTSGSIDEQFF. In nucleotides, the CDR3 is TGCGCCAGCAGCTTGTCGACTAGCGGGAGTATCGATGAGCAGTTCTTC.

This clonotype appeared a few times. V is TRBV6-4 and J is TRBJ1-5; D gene unclear. Germline assignment: CDR1 MRHNA and CDR2 SNTAGT. The V end was cut by 3 bases, the J end by 3 bases, with 9 bases between. CDR3 size: 14 residues. CDR3 DNA: TGTGCCAGCAGTGAAGGGCAGCTCAATCAGCCCCAGCATTTT. It encodes CASSEGQLNQPQHF.

The gene calls are TRBV28 and TRBJ1-4; TRBD1 is a possible D gene (6 bases). Trimming took 5 bases from V and 0 from J, leaving 19 bases between them. This CDR3 comprises 18 residues. Germline CDR1 is MDHEN and CDR2 is SYDVKM. CDR3 nucleotides: TGTGCCAGCAGTCCATTAGGGGGACATATTTCAACTAATGAAAAACTGTTTTTT. Translated, it gives CASSPLGGHISTNEKLFF.

The chain has TRBV11-2 and TRBJ2-4; TRBD2 aligns across 8 bases. With 5 bases clipped from V and 0 bases from J, the junction kept 12 bases outside the gene matches. CDR1 and CDR2 from the germline V gene are SGHAT and FQNNGV. The CDR3 consists of 18 residues. DNA of the CDR3: TGTGCCAGCAGCGCGAGACCCGGACTAGCAGTAGCCAAAAACATTCAGTACTTC. The encoded protein is CASSARPGLAVAKNIQYF.

This sequence joins TRBV28 and TRBJ1-3; TRBD1 is a possible D gene (6 bases). The germline gives CDR1 MDHEN, CDR2 SYDVKM. This CDR3 has 16 residues. The V end lost 3 bases, the J end lost 4 bases, and 16 bases lay between the germline ends. The CDR3 bases are TGTGCCAGCAGTTTGCCTCAGGGGTCCTCAGGAAACACCATATATTTT. Protein product: CASSLPQGSSGNTIYF.

The chain is built from TRBV7-9 and TRBJ2-2; D unresolved. Between the trimmed V and J ends, which lost 5 bases and 8 bases, there was a span of 15 bases. The germline V gene encodes CDR1 SEHNR and CDR2 FQNEAQ (reference sequence). The CDR3 runs to 14 residues. Here the CDR3 reads CASSRAQGQGELFF. The CDR3 DNA sequence: TGTGCCAGCAGCAGGGCACAAGGCCAGGGGGAGCTGTTTTTT.